The sequence of this TCR beta chain was determined in a study of OX40 agonist ivuxolimab in advanced cancers. Across the study: Dose-escalation patients' cancers were hepatocellular carcinoma, melanoma, renal cell or head and neck cancer.

The study sampled blood at baseline, cycle 4 day 1, and cycle 7 day 1. Details on this clone: Its specificity is not known.

General study points: CD4+ T cells averaged fewer expanded clones than CD8+ T cells. Dosing at 0.1 to 3.0 mg/kg was accompanied by clonal expansion of CD4+ and CD8+ blood T cells by week 6.

Sequenced by immunoSEQ multiplex PCR; TCRdb stores in-frame clones only, minus some. The sample holds roughly 110,000 clones, 91% seen once. Germline-derived CDR1 and CDR2 are MNHNY and SVGAGI (reference sequence). This CDR3 region has 13 residues. V trimming: 11 bases; J trimming: 6 bases; junction bases outside the gene matches: 7. The clonotype comes from an adult with an advanced solid tumor such as melanoma, head and neck, liver or kidney cancer. The specimen was CD4+ or CD8+ T cells sorted from blood, collected in a trial of the OX40 agonist ivuxolimab. The chain recombines TRBV6-6 with TRBJ1-4, with 9 bases that match TRBD1. CDR3 region: CAGRTGADEKLFF. CDR3 sequence (DNA): TGTGCCGGGCGGACAGGGGCGGATGAAAAACTGTTTTTT.